This entry lists 18 T cell receptor beta chains sequenced from one sample in a study of T-cell memory formation after mild COVID-19. TCRdb processed the 5' RACE reads anew with MiXCR; each CDR3 protein has one entry. Of almost 550,000 distinct CDR3 sequences detected, about a fifth appear once; the ten largest clones hold 12%. The specimen sequenced was PBMCs or a T cell subset sorted from them (not recorded which). The source is an adult woman who had mild COVID-19 (a few samples of this study predate the infection). Cell type and time point are not known.

This clonotype has a count of ten or more. The chain combines TRBV7-9 with TRBJ2-1, with 7 bases matching TRBD1. V gave up 3 bases and J gave up 2 bases; unmatched junction bases: 4. The CDR3 consists of 15 residues. Looked up from germline, CDR1 is SEHNR and CDR2 is FQNEAQ (reference sequence). CDR3 protein: CASSFRDRAYNEQFF. The CDR3, as DNA: TGTGCCAGCAGCTTTCGGGACAGAGCCTACAATGAGCAGTTCTTC.

The chain employs TRBV4-1 and TRBJ2-3; D might be TRBD1 or TRBD2, each matching 5 bases. Germline CDR1 reads MGHRA; CDR2 reads YSYEKL. Trimming took 0 bases from V and 2 from J, leaving 9 bases between them. The CDR3 extends over 15 amino acids. CDR3 region: CASSQDIGTTDTQYF. The DNA of the CDR3 is TGCGCCAGCAGCCAAGATATAGGGACCACAGATACGCAGTATTTT.

The chain recombines TRBV7-2 with TRBJ2-5; the D gene is possibly TRBD2 (5 bases). The CDR3 totals 13 residues. V dropped 6 bases and J dropped 5 bases, with 13 bases sitting between them. The germline V gene has CDR1 SGHTA and CDR2 FQGNSA. The CDR3 nucleotides are TGTGCCAGCAGTTTTTACCGAGGGGAGACCCAGTACTTC. Translating gives CASSFYRGETQYF.

This clonotype has more than one count but fewer than ten. The chain is built from TRBV4-1 and TRBJ2-2, with D perhaps TRBD1 (5 bases). The V gene lost 1 base and the J gene lost 7 bases, with 13 bases spanning the gap. The germline V gene encodes CDR1 MGHRA and CDR2 YSYEKL. This CDR3 is built from 15 residues. CDR3: CASSQVRERVGELFF. For the CDR3, the DNA is TGCGCCAGCAGCCAAGTCAGGGAACGAGTCGGGGAGCTGTTTTTT.

This clonotype was seen at least ten times. The chain links TRBV6-1 to TRBJ2-3; maybe TRBD1 (5 bases). CDR1 and CDR2 (germline): MNHNS, SASEGT. Trimming cost V 4 bases and J 0 bases, with 14 bases left between them. This CDR3 is 16 amino acids long. This CDR3 reads CASSVQGRVSTDTQYF. CDR3 sequence (DNA): TGTGCCAGCAGTGTTCAGGGTAGGGTTAGCACAGATACGCAGTATTTT.

V and J are TRBV14 and TRBJ1-1, with D unresolved. CDR1 SGHDN and CDR2 FVKESK come from the germline V gene. V was clipped by 4 bases and J by 4 bases, with 13 bases between them. The CDR3 is 14 amino acids. The CDR3 DNA reads as TGTGCCAGCAGCCCCGGCGGGATAGCCACTGAAGCTTTCTTT. It specifies CASSPGGIATEAFF. Supplemented by reference TRBV14 and TRBJ1-1, the full variable domain reads EAGVTQFPSHSVIEKGQTVTLRCDPISGHDNLYWYRRVMGKEIKFLLHFVKESKQDESGMPNNRFLAERTGGTYSTLKVQPAELEDSGVYFCASSPGGIATEAFFGQGTRLTVV.

Only a few counts were recorded for this clonotype. The chain is built from TRBV27 and TRBJ2-2; 9 nucleotides match TRBD1. Per the germline V gene, CDR1 is MNHEY and CDR2 is SMNVEV (reference sequence). V lost 8 bases, J lost 5 bases, and 15 bases stayed unmatched. CDR3 length equals 17 residues. CDR3 nucleotide sequence: TGTGCCAGCGGCCGGGACAGGGTATTCCAGGGGACCGGGGAGCTGTTTTTT. This translates into CASGRDRVFQGTGELFF.

This clonotype has more than one count but fewer than ten. The chain combines TRBV4-2 with TRBJ2-7, with D possibly called TRBD1 or TRBD2 (6 bases each). From germline, CDR1 is LGHNA and CDR2 YNFKEQ. V shed 4 bases and J shed 3 bases, with 19 bases lying between them. There are 16 residues in the CDR3. In nucleotides, the CDR3 is TGTGCCAGCAGCCCGGAGGCTCCGGGGGCATTCTACGAGCAGTACTTC. Its protein product is CASSPEAPGAFYEQYF.

In its sample, this clonotype was seen a few times. This chain links TRBV9 with TRBJ2-7, with 10 bases fitting TRBD2. CDR1 SGDLS and CDR2 YYNGEE come from the germline V gene. Trimming removed 0 bases from V and 7 bases from J; junction bases left unmatched: 7. The CDR3 length is 15 residues. The DNA for the CDR3 is TGTGCCAGCAGCGTAGATTTAGCGGGAGGAGGGGAGCAGTACTTC. The encoded protein is CASSVDLAGGGEQYF.

Note on this clonotype: No DNA is shown, since the ends of the CDR3 on it are uncertain; the CDR3 is the one TCRdb lists. The chain combines TRBV10-3 with TRBJ1-2; the table names TRBD1, a call not compared with the DNA. The germline V gene has CDR1 ENHRY and CDR2 SYGVKD. The CDR3 totals 17 residues, both ends included. CDR3 loop: CAIRQPPSGGDSYGCTF.

V is TRBV7-9 and J is TRBJ1-2; D is possibly TRBD1 (5 bases). This CDR3 has 14 residues. Germline V gene data show CDR1 as SEHNR and CDR2 as FQNEAQ (reference sequence). Trimming removed 4 bases at V and 2 bases at J, with 11 bases between. The CDR3 DNA follows: TGTGCCAGCAGCTCGGCGACAGCCAACTATGGCTACACCTTC. Encoded protein: CASSSATANYGYTF.

Only a few counts were recorded for this clonotype. The chain recombines TRBV7-3 with TRBJ2-5; 8 bases map to TRBD1. V dropped 3 bases and J dropped 4; count of bases not matched to a gene: 10. There are 16 residues in the CDR3. Germline V gene lookup returns CDR1 SGHTA and CDR2 FQGTGA. The CDR3 bases are TGTGCCAGCAGCTTGTCAGGGGGCGCGGGATTAGAGACCCAGTACTTC. The encoded protein is CASSLSGGAGLETQYF. Using reference TRBV7-3 and TRBJ2-5 for the parts outside the CDR3, the full variable domain is GAGVSQTPSNKVTEKGKYVELRCDPISGHTALYWYRQSLGQGPEFLIYFQGTGAADDSGLPNDRFFAVRPEGSVSTLKIQRTERGDSAVYLCASSLSGGAGLETQYFGPGTRLLVL.

The rearrangement joins TRBV9 to TRBJ2-1; D is possibly TRBD1 (6 bases). V was shortened by 4 bases and J by 9 bases, with 17 bases between the two germline ends. The germline V gene encodes CDR1 SGDLS and CDR2 YYNGEE. CDR3 length equals 14 residues. CDR3: CASSPAGVGGEQFF. In DNA, the CDR3 is TGTGCCAGCAGCCCCGCAGGGGTTGGTGGTGAGCAGTTCTTC.

This clonotype occurred a few times. V is TRBV27 and J is TRBJ1-1; 8 bases fit TRBD1. Germline assignment: CDR1 MNHEY and CDR2 SMNVEV (reference sequence). Trimming took 4 bases from V and 3 from J; bases not matched to a gene: 1. The CDR3 extends over 13 amino acids. CDR3 sequence (DNA): TGTGCCAGCAGTTACAGGGGGGACACTGAAGCTTTCTTT. Its translation is CASSYRGDTEAFF.

Only a few counts were recorded for this clonotype. This chain uses TRBV4-2 with TRBJ2-7; 10 positions match TRBD1. The germline gives CDR1 LGHNA, CDR2 YNFKEQ. Trimming removed 1 base from V and 5 bases from J; junction bases left unmatched: 2. This CDR3 has 14 amino acids. This CDR3 is CASSQVGTGDEQYF. CDR3 DNA: TGTGCCAGCAGCCAAGTGGGGACAGGGGACGAGCAGTACTTC.

The rearrangement links TRBV5-1 to TRBJ2-7; D perhaps matches TRBD1 (6 bases). Germline V gives CDR1 SGHRS, CDR2 YFSETQ. Trimming cost V 2 bases and J 3 bases, with 15 bases left between them. The CDR3 contains 15 residues. The CDR3 region is CASSFGTGTIYEQYF. The CDR3 nucleotides read TGCGCCAGCAGCTTCGGGACCGGGACAATCTACGAGCAGTACTTC.

A few counts support this clonotype. The chain couples TRBV3-1 to TRBJ2-1; the match to TRBD2 covers 14 bases. V was clipped by 4 bases and J by 8 bases; unmatched bases: 10. Germline values: CDR1 LGHDT, CDR2 YNNKEL (reference sequence). The CDR3 is made up of 17 amino acids. In DNA, the CDR3 is TGTGCCAGCAGCCCCATAGGACTAGCGGGAGGTAGCTATGAGCAGTTCTTC. Its protein is CASSPIGLAGGSYEQFF.

This clonotype was seen a few times. The rearrangement uses TRBV5-1 and TRBJ2-7; 7 nucleotides agree with TRBD1. Germline CDR1 reads SGHRS; CDR2 reads YFSETQ. Trimming removed 4 bases from V and 3 bases from J; junction bases left unmatched: 7. This CDR3 has 14 amino acids. The DNA for the CDR3 is TGCGCCAGCAGCGAGGGACAGATATACTACGAGCAGTACTTC. It specifies CASSEGQIYYEQYF.